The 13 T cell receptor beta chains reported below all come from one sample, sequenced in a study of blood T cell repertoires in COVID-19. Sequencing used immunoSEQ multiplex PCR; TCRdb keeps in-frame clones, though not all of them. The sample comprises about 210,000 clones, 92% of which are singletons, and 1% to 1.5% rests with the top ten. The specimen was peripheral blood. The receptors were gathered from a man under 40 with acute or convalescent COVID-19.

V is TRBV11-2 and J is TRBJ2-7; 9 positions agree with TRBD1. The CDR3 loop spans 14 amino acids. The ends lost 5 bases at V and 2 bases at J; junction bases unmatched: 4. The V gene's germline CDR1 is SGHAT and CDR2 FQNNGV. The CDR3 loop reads CASSPRQGAYEQYF. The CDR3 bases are TGTGCCAGCAGCCCTAGACAGGGGGCCTACGAGCAGTACTTC.

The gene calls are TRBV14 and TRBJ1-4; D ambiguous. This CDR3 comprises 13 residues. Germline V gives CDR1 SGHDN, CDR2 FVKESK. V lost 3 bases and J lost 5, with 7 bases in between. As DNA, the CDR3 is TGTGCCAGCAGCCACGGGGAGAATGAAAAACTGTTTTTT. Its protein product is CASSHGENEKLFF.

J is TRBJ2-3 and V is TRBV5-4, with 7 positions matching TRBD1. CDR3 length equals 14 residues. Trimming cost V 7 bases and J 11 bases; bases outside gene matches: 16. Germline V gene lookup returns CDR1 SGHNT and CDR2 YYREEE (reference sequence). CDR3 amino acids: CASRAFFRGKRQYF. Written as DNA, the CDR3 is TGTGCCAGCCGTGCATTCTTCAGGGGGAAGAGGCAGTATTTT.

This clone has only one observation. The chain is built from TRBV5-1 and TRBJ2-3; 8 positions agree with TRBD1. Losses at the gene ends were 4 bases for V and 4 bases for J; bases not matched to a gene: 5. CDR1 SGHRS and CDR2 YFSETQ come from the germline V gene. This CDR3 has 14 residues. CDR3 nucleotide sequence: TGCGCCAGCAGCCTCGGACAGGGTGCAGATACGCAGTATTTT. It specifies CASSLGQGADTQYF.

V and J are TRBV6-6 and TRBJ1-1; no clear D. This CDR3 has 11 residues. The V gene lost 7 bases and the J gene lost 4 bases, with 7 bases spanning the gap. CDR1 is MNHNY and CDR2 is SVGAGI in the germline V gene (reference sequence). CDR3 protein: CASIRSTEAFF. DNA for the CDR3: TGTGCCAGCATCCGGAGCACTGAAGCTTTCTTT.

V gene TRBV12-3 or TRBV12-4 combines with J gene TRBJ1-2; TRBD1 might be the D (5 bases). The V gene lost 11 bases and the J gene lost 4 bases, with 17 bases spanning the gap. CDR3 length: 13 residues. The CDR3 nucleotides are TGTGCCTCCTCGGCAGGGATCGGCTATGGCTACACCTTC. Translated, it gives CASSAGIGYGYTF.

The CDR3 spells CASSLGPGRFQETQYF. The CDR3 DNA is TGCGCCAGCAGCTTGGGTCCGGGAAGATTCCAAGAGACCCAGTACTTC. The chain uses TRBV5-1 and TRBJ2-5; D might be TRBD2 (5 bases). The germline V gene encodes CDR1 SGHRS and CDR2 YFSETQ. Between the trimmed V and J ends, which lost 0 bases and 1 base, there was a span of 13 bases. The CDR3 is 16 residues long.

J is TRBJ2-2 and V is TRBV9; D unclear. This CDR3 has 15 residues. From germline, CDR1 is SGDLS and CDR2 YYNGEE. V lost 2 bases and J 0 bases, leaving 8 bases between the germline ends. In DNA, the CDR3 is TGTGCCAGCAGCGTCGACACCCCGAACACCGGGGAGCTGTTTTTT. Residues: CASSVDTPNTGELFF.

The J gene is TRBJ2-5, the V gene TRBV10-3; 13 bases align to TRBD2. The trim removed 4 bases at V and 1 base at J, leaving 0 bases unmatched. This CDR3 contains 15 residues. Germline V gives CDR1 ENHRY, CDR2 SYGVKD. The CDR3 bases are TGTGCCATCAGTGGGACTAGCGGGGGCCAAGAGACCCAGTACTTC. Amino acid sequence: CAISGTSGGQETQYF.

The CDR3 loop is CASNSLGGGWGNQPQHF. Here the CDR3 DNA reads TGTGCCAGCAATTCTCTTGGGGGAGGGTGGGGAAATCAGCCCCAGCATTTT. The genes are TRBV28 and TRBJ1-5; maybe TRBD1 (5 bases). CDR3 length: 17 residues. Trimming shortened V by 7 bases and J by 4 bases, and 23 bases separated the two germline ends. Germline loops: CDR1 MDHEN, CDR2 SYDVKM. The complete variable domain, with remaining parts taken from reference TRBV28 and TRBJ1-5, reads DVKVTQSSRYLVKRTGEKVFLECVQDMDHENMFWYRQDPGLGLRLIYFSYDVKMKEKGDIPEGYSVSREKKERFSLILESASTNQTSMYLCASNSLGGGWGNQPQHFGDGTRLSIL.

Here the CDR3 reads CASNRGGSPGANVLTF. The CDR3 region has the DNA TGTGCCAGCAACCGGGGGGGTTCTCCTGGGGCCAACGTCCTGACTTTC. The chain carries TRBV27 and TRBJ2-6; 8 nucleotides line up with TRBD2. V was clipped by 7 bases and J by 2 bases; unmatched bases: 7. Germline values: CDR1 MNHEY, CDR2 SMNVEV (reference sequence). CDR3 length: 16 residues.

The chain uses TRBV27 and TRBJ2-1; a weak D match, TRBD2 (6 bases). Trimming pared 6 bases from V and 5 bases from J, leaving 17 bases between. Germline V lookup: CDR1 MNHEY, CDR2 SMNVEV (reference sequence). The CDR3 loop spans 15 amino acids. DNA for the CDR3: TGTGCCAGCAGAATGGGCGGGAACCCAAACAATGAGCAGTTCTTC. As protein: CASRMGGNPNNEQFF.

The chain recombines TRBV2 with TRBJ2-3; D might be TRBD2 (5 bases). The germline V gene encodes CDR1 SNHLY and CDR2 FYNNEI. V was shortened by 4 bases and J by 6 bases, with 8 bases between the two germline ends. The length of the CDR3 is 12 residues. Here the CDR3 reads CASSGTGDTQYF. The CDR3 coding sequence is TGTGCCAGCAGTGGGACGGGGGATACGCAGTATTTT.